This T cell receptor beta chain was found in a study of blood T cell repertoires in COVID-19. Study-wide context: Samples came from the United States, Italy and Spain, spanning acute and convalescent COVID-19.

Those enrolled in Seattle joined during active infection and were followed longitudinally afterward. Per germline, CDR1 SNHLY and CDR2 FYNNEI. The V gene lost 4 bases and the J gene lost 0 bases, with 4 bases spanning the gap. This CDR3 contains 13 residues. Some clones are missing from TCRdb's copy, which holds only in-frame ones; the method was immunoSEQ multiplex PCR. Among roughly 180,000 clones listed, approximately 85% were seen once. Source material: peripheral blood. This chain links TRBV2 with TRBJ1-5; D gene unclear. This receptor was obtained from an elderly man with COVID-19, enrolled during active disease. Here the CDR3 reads CASSGDSNQPQHF. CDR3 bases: TGTGCCAGCAGTGGAGATAGCAATCAGCCCCAGCATTTT.